This passage covers 15 T cell receptor beta chains from one sample sequenced in a study of early T cells in non-severe SARS-CoV-2 infection. TCRdb re-analysed the 5' RACE reads in MiXCR, keeping a single row per CDR3 protein. The sample consists of about 77,000 distinct CDR3 sequences, over 9% of them appearing once. Sequencing was done on a sample of whole blood. The source is an adult who was a healthcare worker with PCR-confirmed SARS-CoV-2 infection or an uninfected control (not recorded which).

The table lists this clonotype with many counts. V and J are TRBV24-1 and TRBJ1-5; the D is unclear. V was cut by 5 bases and J by 7 bases, with 11 bases left in between. The CDR3 loop spans 13 amino acids. CDR1 is KGHDR and CDR2 is SFDVKD in the germline V gene. The DNA for the CDR3 is TGTGCCACCAGTGGGCAGGCGTTACAGCCCCAGCATTTT. This codes for CATSGQALQPQHF.

This clonotype was seen at least ten times. The rearrangement links TRBV9 to TRBJ2-7; D not resolved. CDR3 length equals 15 residues. Germline values: CDR1 SGDLS, CDR2 YYNGEE. V lost 4 bases to trimming and J lost 1 base, with 15 bases between them. CDR3 region: CASSPYLEASYEQYF. In DNA, the CDR3 is TGTGCCAGCAGCCCCTACCTTGAGGCTTCCTACGAGCAGTACTTC. Based on the CDR3 plus reference TRBV9 and TRBJ2-7, the full variable domain is DSGVTQTPKHLITATGQRVTLRCSPRSGDLSVYWYQQSLDQGLQFLIQYYNGEERAKGNILERFSAQQFPDLHSELNLSSLELGDSALYFCASSPYLEASYEQYFGPGTRLTVT.

This clonotype showed up many times. This sequence joins TRBV28 and TRBJ2-7; tentatively, D is TRBD2 (5 bases). This CDR3 region has 14 residues. Germline V lookup: CDR1 MDHEN, CDR2 SYDVKM. V was trimmed by 5 bases and J by 4 bases, leaving 15 bases between them. The CDR3 sequence: CASSAHTLVYEQYF. As DNA, the CDR3 is TGTGCCAGCAGTGCACATACACTAGTTTACGAGCAGTACTTC.

This clonotype has a handful of counts. The rearrangement links TRBV7-6 to TRBJ1-1; possible D gene TRBD1, 5 bases. Trimming shortened V by 5 bases and J by 1 base, and 11 bases separated the two germline ends. CDR3 size: 14 residues. CDR1 SGHVS and CDR2 FNYEAQ come from the germline V gene. CDR3: CASSPGRPNTEAFF. The CDR3, as DNA: TGTGCCAGCAGCCCGGGACGGCCGAACACTGAAGCTTTCTTT.

This clonotype was observed a few times. The rearrangement uses TRBV18 and TRBJ1-1, with a weak D call TRBD1 (6 bases). Trimming took off 6 bases at V and 3 bases at J, with 11 bases between the two ends. CDR1 and CDR2 (germline): KGHSH, LQKENI. The CDR3 has 13 amino acids. The CDR3 DNA follows: TGTGCCAGCTCGGGCAGACAGGACACTGAAGCTTTCTTT. Translation gives CASSGRQDTEAFF.

This clonotype was recorded many times. The chain is built from TRBV5-1 and TRBJ2-2; 11 bases fit TRBD2. The trim removed 4 bases at V and 4 bases at J, leaving 6 bases unmatched. CDR3 length: 16 residues. Germline V CDR1 and CDR2: SGHRS, YFSETQ. The CDR3 region is CASSPGTSGPTGELFF. The DNA of the CDR3 is TGCGCCAGCAGCCCCGGGACTAGCGGTCCCACCGGGGAGCTGTTTTTT.

This clonotype was detected a few times. J is TRBJ1-2 and V is TRBV3-1; D gene unclear. The CDR3 is 13 amino acids. Germline V lookup: CDR1 LGHDT, CDR2 YNNKEL (reference sequence). V was shortened by 4 bases and J by 2 bases, with 8 bases between the two germline ends. The CDR3 loop reads CASSPLGNYGYTF. DNA of the CDR3: TGTGCCAGCAGCCCATTAGGGAACTATGGCTACACCTTC.

The V and J genes are TRBV7-8 and TRBJ2-1; D is possibly TRBD2 (6 bases). The germline V gene encodes CDR1 SGHVS and CDR2 FQNEAQ. This CDR3 is 19 amino acids long. V gave up 5 bases and J gave up 2 bases, with 25 bases separating them. DNA for the CDR3: TGTGCCAGCAGCCGCGCCTTTCCCCATACTAGGAGGGCCTACAATGAGCAGTTCTTC. It yields the protein CASSRAFPHTRRAYNEQFF. Full variable domain (outside the CDR3, taken from reference TRBV7-8 and TRBJ2-1): GAGVSQSPRYKVAKRGQDVALRCDPISGHVSLFWYQQALGQGPEFLTYFQNEAQLDKSGLPSDRFFAERPEGSVSTLKIQRTQQEDSAVYLCASSRAFPHTRRAYNEQFFGPGTRLTVL.

Remarks on this clonotype: Just one base apart from a much larger clone, this may be a read error. The rearrangement joins TRBV20-1 to TRBJ2-5; 8 bases agree with TRBD1. Germline CDR1 and CDR2: DFQATT and SNEGSKA (reference sequence). The CDR3 covers 15 residues. The CDR3 is CSAFPPGQGKEIQYF. In nucleotides, the CDR3 is TGCAGTGCTTTCCCCCCCGGACAGGGTAAAGAGATCCAGTACTTC.

The sample holds a few counts of this clonotype. In DNA form, the CDR3 reads TGTGCCAGCAGTCTACAGGGGGATTCACCCCTCCACTTT. This encodes CASSLQGDSPLHF. This rearrangement joins TRBV11-3 to TRBJ1-6, with TRBD1 matching over 8 bases. Germline lookup yields CDR1 SGHNT and CDR2 YENEEA. This CDR3 comprises 13 residues. Trimming at V came to 6 bases and at J to 8 bases, leaving 3 bases not matched to a gene.

In this sample, this clonotype turned up many times. In nucleotides, the CDR3 is TGTGCCAGCAGTTTTTCAGGCAATCCCCTTGAGAACTATGGCTACACCTTC. It translates to CASSFSGNPLENYGYTF. The rearrangement uses TRBV12-3 or TRBV12-4 and TRBJ1-2; D is uncertain. CDR3 length: 17 residues. V lost 3 bases, J lost 2 bases, and 19 bases lay in between.

This clonotype was counted ten times or more. This chain joins TRBV18 and TRBJ1-1, with 7 bases lining up with TRBD1. Trimming cost V 3 bases and J 1 base; bases outside gene matches: 2. This CDR3 has 14 amino acids. Germline V gene sequence: CDR1 KGHSH, CDR2 LQKENI. The CDR3 sequence: CASSPTGPNTEAFF. In nucleotides, the CDR3 is TGTGCCAGCTCACCGACAGGGCCGAACACTGAAGCTTTCTTT. Full variable domain (rest looked up from reference TRBV18 and TRBJ1-1): NAGVMQNPRHLVRRRGQEARLRCSPMKGHSHVYWYRQLPEEGLKFMVYLQKENIIDESGMPKERFSAEFPKEGPSILRIQQVVRGDSAAYFCASSPTGPNTEAFFGQGTRLTVV.

This chain links TRBV6-5 with TRBJ2-5; D gene unclear. Germline V gene sequence: CDR1 MNHEY, CDR2 SVGAGI. The CDR3 is 12 amino acids. The V end lost 5 bases, the J end lost 3 bases, and 7 bases lay between the germline ends. The CDR3 sequence is CASSKGKETQYF. The DNA for the CDR3 is TGTGCCAGCAGTAAGGGAAAAGAGACCCAGTACTTC.

This chain links TRBV6-1 with TRBJ2-1, with D perhaps TRBD2 (5 bases). V was clipped by 1 base and J by 7 bases, with 20 bases between them. The length of the CDR3 is 17 residues. CDR1 is MNHNS, CDR2 SASEGT, per germline. CDR3 DNA sequence: TGTGCCAGCAGTGAAGGGCGGGCCACAACCTGGGGAAATGAGCAGTTCTTC. It is translated as CASSEGRATTWGNEQFF.

This clonotype was seen many times. The chain employs TRBV18 and TRBJ1-2; perhaps TRBD1 as D (5 bases). V was cut by 3 bases and J by 8 bases, with 16 bases left in between. This CDR3 is 14 amino acids long. Germline V gene lookup returns CDR1 KGHSH and CDR2 LQKENI. DNA for the CDR3: TGTGCCAGCTCACCGTATTCCCGGGACGGCGGCTACACCTTC. It encodes CASSPYSRDGGYTF.